This TCR beta chain comes out of a study of cytomegalovirus exposure and HLA in healthy donors. Whole-study context: Some 85 million unique TCRs, all from HLA-typed donors, were included in an early release of the data. Study-level points and caveats: Among the sequence variants, a highly shared cluster was likely an artifact of sequencing. Later on, a genetic analysis was performed. It linked a missense variant in DCLRE1C with V- and J-gene trimming of TCR beta.

Germline V gene lookup returns CDR1 SGDLS and CDR2 YYNGEE. Deletions cut 4 bases from V and 1 base from J, with 11 bases between. This CDR3 region has 14 residues. Regarding this clone: Its target is not known.

Primers: 60 Vbeta forward and 13 Jbeta reverse. Using immunoSEQ multiplex PCR, the repertoire was profiled, and TCRdb retains in-frame clones only, with some absent. The sample includes 90,000 to 110,000 clones, approximately 70% of them seen just once. The J gene is TRBJ1-1, the V gene TRBV9; possible D gene TRBD1, 6 bases. The origin of this receptor is a man aged 35-49 years in good health and CMV-seronegative. Sequenced input: PBMCs. The CDR3 loop reads CASSTKGGNTEAFF. CDR3 bases: TGTGCCAGCAGCACCAAAGGGGGGAACACTGAAGCTTTCTTT.